Given below is one TCR beta chain in context. Its antigen is unidentified. Unique molecular identifiers tagged individual cDNA molecules. MiXCR was run by TCRdb on the 5' RACE reads, yielding one entry per CDR3 protein. In the table there are more than 70,000 distinct CDR3 sequences, roughly an eighth of which are singletons. This entry belongs to a study of early T cells in non-severe SARS-CoV-2 infection. Study as a whole: The authors sequenced bulk RNA from unsorted whole blood, leaving chains unpaired.

Whole-study results and caveats: In VDJdb matching, anti-spike CD8 responses were favored while private and CD4 specificities went missing.

The CDR3 totals 14 residues. Deletions cut 11 bases from V and 3 bases from J, with 18 bases between. Germline V gives CDR1 WSHSY, CDR2 SAAADI. The TCR originated in an adult who was a healthcare worker with PCR-confirmed SARS-CoV-2 infection or an uninfected control (not recorded which). The sequenced sample consisted of whole blood. The chain couples TRBV10-2 to TRBJ2-3; D might be TRBD1 (5 bases). CDR3 loop: CASLSTAGTDTQYF. DNA for the CDR3: TGCGCCTCTCTCTCGACAGCAGGGACAGATACGCAGTATTTT.